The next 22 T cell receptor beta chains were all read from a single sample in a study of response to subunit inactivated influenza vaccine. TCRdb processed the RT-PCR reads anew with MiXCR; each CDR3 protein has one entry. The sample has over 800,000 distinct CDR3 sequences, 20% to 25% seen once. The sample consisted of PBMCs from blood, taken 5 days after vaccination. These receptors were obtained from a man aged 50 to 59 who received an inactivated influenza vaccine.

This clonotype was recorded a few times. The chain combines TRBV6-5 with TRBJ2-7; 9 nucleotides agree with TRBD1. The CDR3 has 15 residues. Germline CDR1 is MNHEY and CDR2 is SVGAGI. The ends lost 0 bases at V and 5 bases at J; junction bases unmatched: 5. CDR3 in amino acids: CASSYSGTGRNEQYF. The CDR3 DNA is TGTGCCAGCAGTTACTCCGGGACAGGGAGAAACGAGCAGTACTTC.

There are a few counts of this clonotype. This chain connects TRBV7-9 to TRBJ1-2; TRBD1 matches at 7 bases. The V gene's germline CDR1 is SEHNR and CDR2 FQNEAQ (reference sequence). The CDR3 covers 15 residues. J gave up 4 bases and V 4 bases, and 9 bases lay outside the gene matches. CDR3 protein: CASSSAGTAIYGYTF. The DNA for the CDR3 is TGTGCCAGCAGCTCAGCCGGGACAGCCATCTATGGCTACACCTTC.

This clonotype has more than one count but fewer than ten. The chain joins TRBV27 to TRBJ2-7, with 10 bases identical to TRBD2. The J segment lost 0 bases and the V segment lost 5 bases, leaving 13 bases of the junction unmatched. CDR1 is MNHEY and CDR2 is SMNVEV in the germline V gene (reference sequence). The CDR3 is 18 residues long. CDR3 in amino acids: CASSPPLAGDAISYEQYF. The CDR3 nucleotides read TGTGCCAGCAGTCCTCCGCTAGCGGGGGACGCCATCTCCTACGAGCAGTACTTC.

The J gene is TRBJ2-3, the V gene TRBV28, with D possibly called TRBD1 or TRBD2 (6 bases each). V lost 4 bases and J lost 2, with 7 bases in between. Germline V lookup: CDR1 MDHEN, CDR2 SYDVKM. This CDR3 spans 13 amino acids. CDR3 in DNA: TGTGCCAGCAGTTCGGGGGCCACAGATACGCAGTATTTT. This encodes CASSSGATDTQYF. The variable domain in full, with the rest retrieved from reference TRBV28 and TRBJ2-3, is DVKVTQSSRYLVKRTGEKVFLECVQDMDHENMFWYRQDPGLGLRLIYFSYDVKMKEKGDIPEGYSVSREKKERFSLILESASTNQTSMYLCASSSGATDTQYFGPGTRLTVL.

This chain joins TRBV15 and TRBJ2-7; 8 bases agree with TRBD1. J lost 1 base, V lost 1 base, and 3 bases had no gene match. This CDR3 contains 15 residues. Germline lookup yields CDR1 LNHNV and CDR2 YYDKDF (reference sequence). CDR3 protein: CATSRGGQGSYEQYF. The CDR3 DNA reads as TGTGCCACCAGCAGAGGTGGACAGGGTTCCTACGAGCAGTACTTC.

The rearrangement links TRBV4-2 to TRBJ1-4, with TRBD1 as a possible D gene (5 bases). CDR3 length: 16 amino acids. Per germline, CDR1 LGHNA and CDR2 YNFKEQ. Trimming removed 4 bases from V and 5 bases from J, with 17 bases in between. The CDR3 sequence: CASSPGFRTQNEKLFF. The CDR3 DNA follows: TGTGCCAGCAGCCCGGGGTTCCGGACACAGAATGAAAAACTGTTTTTT.

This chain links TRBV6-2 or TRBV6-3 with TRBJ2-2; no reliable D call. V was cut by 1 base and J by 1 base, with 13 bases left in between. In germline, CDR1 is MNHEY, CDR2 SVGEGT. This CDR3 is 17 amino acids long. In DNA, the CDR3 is TGTGCCAGCAGTTACTGGGGATTTTGGCAGAACACCGGGGAGCTGTTTTTT. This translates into CASSYWGFWQNTGELFF.

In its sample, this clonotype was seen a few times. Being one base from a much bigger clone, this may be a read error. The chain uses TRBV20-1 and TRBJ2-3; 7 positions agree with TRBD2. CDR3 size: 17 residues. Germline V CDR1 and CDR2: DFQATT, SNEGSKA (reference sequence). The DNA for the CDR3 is TGCTGTGCTAGAGTCCCCCTTGGGACTAAGTTCCCAGATACGCAGTATTTT. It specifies CCARVPLGTKFPDTQYF.

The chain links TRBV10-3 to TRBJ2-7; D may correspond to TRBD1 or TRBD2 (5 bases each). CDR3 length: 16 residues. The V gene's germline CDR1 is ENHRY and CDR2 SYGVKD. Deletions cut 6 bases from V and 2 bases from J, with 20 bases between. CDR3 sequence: CAISGTADDFTYEQYF. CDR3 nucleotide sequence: TGTGCCATCAGCGGGACGGCGGACGATTTTACCTACGAGCAGTACTTC.

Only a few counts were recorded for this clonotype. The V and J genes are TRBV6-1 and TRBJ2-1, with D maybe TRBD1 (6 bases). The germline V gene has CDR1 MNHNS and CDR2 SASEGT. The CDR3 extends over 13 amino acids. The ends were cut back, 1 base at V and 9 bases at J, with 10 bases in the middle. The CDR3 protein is CASSEVVGAEQFF. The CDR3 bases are TGTGCCAGCAGTGAAGTTGTGGGGGCTGAGCAGTTCTTC.

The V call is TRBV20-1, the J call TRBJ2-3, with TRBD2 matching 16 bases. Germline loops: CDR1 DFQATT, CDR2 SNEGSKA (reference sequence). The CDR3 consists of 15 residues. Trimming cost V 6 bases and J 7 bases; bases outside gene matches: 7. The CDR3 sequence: CSASLGLAGGNTQYF. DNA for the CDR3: TGCAGTGCCTCACTGGGACTAGCGGGGGGGAATACGCAGTATTTT.

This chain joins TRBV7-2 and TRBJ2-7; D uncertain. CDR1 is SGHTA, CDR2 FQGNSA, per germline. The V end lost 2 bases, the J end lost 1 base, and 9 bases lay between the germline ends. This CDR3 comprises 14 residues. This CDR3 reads CASSLSVLSYEQYF. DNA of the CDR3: TGTGCCAGCAGCTTATCGGTTCTATCCTACGAGCAGTACTTC.

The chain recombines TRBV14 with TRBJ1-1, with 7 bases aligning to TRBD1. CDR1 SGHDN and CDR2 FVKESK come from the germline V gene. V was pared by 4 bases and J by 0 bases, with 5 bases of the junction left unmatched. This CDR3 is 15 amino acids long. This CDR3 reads CASSRTGQMNTEAFF. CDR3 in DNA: TGTGCCAGCAGCCGAACGGGACAGATGAACACTGAAGCTTTCTTT.

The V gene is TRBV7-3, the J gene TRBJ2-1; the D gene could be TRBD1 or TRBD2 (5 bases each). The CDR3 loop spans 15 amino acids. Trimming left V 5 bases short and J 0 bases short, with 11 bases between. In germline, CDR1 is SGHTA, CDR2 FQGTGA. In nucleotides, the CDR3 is TGTGCCAGCAGCCCCTCGGGACCCTCCTACAATGAGCAGTTCTTC. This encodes CASSPSGPSYNEQFF.

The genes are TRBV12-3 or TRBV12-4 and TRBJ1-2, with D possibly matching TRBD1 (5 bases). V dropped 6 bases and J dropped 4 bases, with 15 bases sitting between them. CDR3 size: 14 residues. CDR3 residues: CASSQYRGSYGYTF. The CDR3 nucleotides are TGTGCCAGCAGCCAATACCGGGGGAGCTATGGCTACACCTTC.

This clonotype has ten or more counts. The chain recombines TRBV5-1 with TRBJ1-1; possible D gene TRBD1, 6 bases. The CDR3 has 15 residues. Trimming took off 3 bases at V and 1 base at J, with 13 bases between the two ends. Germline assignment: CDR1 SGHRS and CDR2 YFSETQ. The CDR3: CASSWIGTPNTEAFF. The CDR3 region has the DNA TGCGCCAGCAGCTGGATCGGGACACCGAACACTGAAGCTTTCTTT.

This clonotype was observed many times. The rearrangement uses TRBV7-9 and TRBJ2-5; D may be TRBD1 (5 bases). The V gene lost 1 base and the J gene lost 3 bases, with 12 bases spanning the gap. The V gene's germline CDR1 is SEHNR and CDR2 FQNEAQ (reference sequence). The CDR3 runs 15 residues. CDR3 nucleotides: TGTGCCAGCAGCTTAGGTCAGGGCGCGGAAGAGACCCAGTACTTC. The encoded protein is CASSLGQGAEETQYF.

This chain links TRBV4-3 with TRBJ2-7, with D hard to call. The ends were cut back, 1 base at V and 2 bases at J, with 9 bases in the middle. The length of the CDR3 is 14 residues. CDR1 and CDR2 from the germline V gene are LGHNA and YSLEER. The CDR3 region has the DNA TGCGCCAGCAGCCAAGGTCCTATCCCCTACGAGCAGTACTTC. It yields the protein CASSQGPIPYEQYF.

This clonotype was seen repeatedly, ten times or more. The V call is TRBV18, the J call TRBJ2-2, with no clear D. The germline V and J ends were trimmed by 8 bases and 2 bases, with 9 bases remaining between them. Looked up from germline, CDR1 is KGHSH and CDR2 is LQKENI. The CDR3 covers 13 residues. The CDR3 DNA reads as TGTGCCAGCAGCCCACCTAACACCGGGGAGCTGTTTTTT. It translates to CASSPPNTGELFF.

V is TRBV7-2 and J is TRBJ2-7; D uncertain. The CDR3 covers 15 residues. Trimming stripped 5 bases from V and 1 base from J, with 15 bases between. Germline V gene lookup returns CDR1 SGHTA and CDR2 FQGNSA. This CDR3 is CASSPRTLASYEQYF. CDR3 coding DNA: TGTGCCAGCAGCCCTAGGACCCTCGCTTCCTACGAGCAGTACTTC.

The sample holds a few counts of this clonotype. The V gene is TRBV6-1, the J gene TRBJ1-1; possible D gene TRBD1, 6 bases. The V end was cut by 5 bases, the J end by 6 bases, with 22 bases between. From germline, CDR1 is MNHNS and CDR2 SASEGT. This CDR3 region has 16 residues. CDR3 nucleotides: TGTGCCAGCAGTCGTCTTCGGGGGGCTACATTGTCTGAAGCTTTCTTT. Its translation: CASSRLRGATLSEAFF.

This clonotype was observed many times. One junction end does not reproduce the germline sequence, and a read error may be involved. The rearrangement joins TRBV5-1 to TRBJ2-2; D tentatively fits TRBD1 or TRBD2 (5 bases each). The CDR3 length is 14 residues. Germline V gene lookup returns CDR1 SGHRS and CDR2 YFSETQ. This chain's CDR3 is CASSGTVNTGELFF. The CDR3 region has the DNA TGTGCCAGCAGTGGGACGGTGAACACCGGGGAGCTGTTTTTT. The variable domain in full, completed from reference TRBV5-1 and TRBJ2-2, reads KAGVTQTPRYLIKTRGQQVTLSCSPISGHRSVSWYQQTPGQGLQFLFEYFSETQRNKGNFPGRFSGRQFSNSRSEMNVSTLELGDSALYLCASSGTVNTGELFFGEGSRLTVL.